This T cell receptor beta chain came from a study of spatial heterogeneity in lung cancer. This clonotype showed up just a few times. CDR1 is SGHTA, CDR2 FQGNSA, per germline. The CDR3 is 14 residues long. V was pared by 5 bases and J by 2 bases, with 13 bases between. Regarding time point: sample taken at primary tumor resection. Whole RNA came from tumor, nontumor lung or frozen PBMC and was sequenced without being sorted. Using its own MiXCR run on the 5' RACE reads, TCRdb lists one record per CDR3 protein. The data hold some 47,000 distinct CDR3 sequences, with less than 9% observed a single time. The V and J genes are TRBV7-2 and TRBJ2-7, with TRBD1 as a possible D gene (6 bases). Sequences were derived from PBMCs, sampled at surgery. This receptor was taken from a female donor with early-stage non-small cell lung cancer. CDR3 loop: CASSRGAGAYEQYF. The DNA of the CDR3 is TGTGCCAGCAGCCGGGGCGCAGGGGCCTACGAGCAGTACTTC.